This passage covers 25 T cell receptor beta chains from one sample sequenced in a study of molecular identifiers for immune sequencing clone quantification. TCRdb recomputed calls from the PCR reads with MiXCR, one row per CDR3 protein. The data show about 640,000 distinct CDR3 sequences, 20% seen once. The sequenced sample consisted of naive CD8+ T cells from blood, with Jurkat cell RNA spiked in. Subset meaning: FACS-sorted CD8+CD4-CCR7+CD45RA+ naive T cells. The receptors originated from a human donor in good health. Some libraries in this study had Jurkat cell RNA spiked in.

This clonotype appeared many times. CDR3 region: CASSLDNRLLAKNIQYF. CDR3 in DNA: TGTGCCAGCAGCTTAGACAACAGGCTTCTAGCCAAAAACATTCAGTACTTC. The chain links TRBV7-8 to TRBJ2-4; tentatively, D is TRBD1 (5 bases). The V and J ends lost 1 base and 0 bases respectively, with 13 bases between them. The CDR3 has 17 residues. Germline V lookup: CDR1 SGHVS, CDR2 FQNEAQ.

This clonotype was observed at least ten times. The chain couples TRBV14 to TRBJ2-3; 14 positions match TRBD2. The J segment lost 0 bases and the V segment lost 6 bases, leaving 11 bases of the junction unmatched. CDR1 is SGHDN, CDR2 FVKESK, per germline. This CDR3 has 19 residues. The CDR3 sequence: CASRPSGTSGGPSTDTQYF. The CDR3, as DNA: TGTGCCAGCAGGCCTTCCGGGACTAGCGGGGGACCAAGCACAGATACGCAGTATTTT.

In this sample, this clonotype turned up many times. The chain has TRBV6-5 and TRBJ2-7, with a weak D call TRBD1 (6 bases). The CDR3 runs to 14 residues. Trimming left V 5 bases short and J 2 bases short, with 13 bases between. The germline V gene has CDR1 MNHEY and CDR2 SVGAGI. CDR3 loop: CASSPTGFPYEQYF. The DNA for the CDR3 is TGTGCCAGCAGTCCAACAGGGTTTCCCTACGAGCAGTACTTC.

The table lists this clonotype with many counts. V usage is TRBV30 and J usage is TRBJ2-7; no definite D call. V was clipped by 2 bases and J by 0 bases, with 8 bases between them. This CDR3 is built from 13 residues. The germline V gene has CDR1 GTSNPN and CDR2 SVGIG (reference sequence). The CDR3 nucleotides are TGTGCCTGGAGTTTATGGGGCTCCTACGAGCAGTACTTC. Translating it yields CAWSLWGSYEQYF.

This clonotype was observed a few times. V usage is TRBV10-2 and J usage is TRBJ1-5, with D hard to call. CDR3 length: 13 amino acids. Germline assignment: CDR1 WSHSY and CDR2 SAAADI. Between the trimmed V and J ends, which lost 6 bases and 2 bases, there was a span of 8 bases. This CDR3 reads CASRQYGNQPQHF. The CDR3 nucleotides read TGCGCCAGCAGACAGTACGGCAATCAGCCCCAGCATTTT.

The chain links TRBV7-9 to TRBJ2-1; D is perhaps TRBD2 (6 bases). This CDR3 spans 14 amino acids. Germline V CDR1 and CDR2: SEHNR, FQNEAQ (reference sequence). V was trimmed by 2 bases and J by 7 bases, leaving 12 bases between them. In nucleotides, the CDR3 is TGTGCCAGCAGCTTAAGTGGCGGGGTTAATGAGCAGTTCTTC. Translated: CASSLSGGVNEQFF.

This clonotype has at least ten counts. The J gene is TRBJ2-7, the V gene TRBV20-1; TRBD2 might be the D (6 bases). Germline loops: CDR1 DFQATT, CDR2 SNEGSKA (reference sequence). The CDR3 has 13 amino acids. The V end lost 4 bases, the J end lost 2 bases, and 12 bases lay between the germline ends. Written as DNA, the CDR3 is TGCAGTGCTAAGGAGGGGTTCACCTACGAGCAGTACTTC. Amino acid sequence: CSAKEGFTYEQYF.

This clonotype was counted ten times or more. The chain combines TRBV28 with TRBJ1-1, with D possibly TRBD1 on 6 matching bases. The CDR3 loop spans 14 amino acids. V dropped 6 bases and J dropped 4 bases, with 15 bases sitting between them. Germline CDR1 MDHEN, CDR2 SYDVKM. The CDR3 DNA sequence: TGTGCCAGCAGCCCGACGGACAGTGGCACTGAAGCTTTCTTT. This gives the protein CASSPTDSGTEAFF.

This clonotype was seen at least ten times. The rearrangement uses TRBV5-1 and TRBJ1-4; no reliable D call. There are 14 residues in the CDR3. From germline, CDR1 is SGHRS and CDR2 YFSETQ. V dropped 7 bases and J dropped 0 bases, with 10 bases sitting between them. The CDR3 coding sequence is TGCGCCAGCGGAAGGACGGCAACTAATGAAAAACTGTTTTTT. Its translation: CASGRTATNEKLFF.

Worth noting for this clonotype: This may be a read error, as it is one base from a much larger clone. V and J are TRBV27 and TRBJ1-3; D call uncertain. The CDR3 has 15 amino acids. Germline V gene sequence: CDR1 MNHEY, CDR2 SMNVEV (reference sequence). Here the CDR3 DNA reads TGTGCCAGCAGTTTCGGGCCCGGTACTGGAATCACCATATATTTT. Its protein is CASSFGPGTGITIYF.

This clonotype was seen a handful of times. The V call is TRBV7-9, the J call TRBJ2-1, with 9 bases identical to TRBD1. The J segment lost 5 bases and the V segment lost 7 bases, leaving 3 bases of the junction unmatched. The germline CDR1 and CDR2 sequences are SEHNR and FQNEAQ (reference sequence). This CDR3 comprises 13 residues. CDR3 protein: CASTDRGHNEQFF. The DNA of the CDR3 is TGTGCCAGCACGGACAGGGGCCACAATGAGCAGTTCTTC. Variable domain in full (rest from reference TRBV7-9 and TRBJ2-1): DTGVSQNPRHKITKRGQNVTFRCDPISEHNRLYWYRQTLGQGPEFLTYFQNEAQLEKSRLLSDRFSAERPKGSFSTLEIQRTEQGDSAMYLCASTDRGHNEQFFGPGTRLTVL.

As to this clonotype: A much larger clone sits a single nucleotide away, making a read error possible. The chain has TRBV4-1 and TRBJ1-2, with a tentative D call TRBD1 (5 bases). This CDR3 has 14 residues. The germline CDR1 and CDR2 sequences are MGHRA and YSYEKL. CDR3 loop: CACSQDPTVVGYTF. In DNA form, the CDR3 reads TGCGCCTGCAGCCAAGATCCGACAGTAGTCGGCTACACCTTC.

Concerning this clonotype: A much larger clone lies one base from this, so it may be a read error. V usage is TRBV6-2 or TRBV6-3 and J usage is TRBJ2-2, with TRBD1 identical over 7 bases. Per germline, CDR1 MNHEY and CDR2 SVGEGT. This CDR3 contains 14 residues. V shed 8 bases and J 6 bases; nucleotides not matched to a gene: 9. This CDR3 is CASGATGVSGELFF. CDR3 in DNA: TGTGCCAGCGGTGCCACAGGGGTTTCCGGGGAGCTGTTTTTT.

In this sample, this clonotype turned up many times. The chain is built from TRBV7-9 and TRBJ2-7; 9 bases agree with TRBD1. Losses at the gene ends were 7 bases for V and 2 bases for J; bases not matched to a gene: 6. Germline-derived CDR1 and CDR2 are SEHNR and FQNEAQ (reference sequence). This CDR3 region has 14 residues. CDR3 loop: CASTLDRGPYEQYF. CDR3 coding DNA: TGTGCCAGCACCTTGGACAGGGGACCCTACGAGCAGTACTTC.

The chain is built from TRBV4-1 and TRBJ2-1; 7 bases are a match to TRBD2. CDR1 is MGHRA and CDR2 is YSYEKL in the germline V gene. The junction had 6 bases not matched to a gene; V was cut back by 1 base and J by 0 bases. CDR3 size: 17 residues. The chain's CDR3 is CASSQGLAESSYNEQFF. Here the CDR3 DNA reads TGCGCCAGCAGCCAAGGGCTAGCGGAGAGCTCCTACAATGAGCAGTTCTTC.

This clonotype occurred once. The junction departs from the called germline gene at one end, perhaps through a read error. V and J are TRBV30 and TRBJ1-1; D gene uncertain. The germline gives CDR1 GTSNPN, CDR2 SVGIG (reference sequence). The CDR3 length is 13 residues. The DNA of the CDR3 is TGTGCCCGGAGTACTGAGTATAGCACTGAAGTTTTCTTT. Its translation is CARSTEYSTEVFF.

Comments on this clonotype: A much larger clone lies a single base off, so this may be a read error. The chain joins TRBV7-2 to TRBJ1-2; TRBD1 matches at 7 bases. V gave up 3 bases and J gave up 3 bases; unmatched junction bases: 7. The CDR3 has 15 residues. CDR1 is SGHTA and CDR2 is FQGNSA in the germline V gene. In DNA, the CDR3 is TGTGCCAGCAGCTTTGGGAGGGGGCATGACTATGGCTACACCTTC. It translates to CASSFGRGHDYGYTF.

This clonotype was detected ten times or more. This CDR3 reads CASSQDGADTGELFF. The CDR3 bases are TGCGCCAGCAGCCAAGACGGGGCAGACACCGGGGAGCTGTTTTTT. The chain has TRBV4-1 and TRBJ2-2; either TRBD1 or TRBD2 may fit D (5 bases each). Per germline, CDR1 MGHRA and CDR2 YSYEKL. Trimming stripped 0 bases from V and 3 bases from J, with 8 bases between. The CDR3 length is 15 residues.

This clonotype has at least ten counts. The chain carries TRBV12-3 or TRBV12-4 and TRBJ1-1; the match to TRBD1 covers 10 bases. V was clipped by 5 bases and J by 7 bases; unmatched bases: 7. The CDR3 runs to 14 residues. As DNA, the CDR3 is TGTGCCAGCAGTCGACAGGGGGCCGGAGGTGAAGCTTTCTTT. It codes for CASSRQGAGGEAFF.

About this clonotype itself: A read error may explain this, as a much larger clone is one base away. The CDR3 here is CASNRGGLSSYEQHF. The DNA of the CDR3 is TGTGCCAGCAACCGAGGCGGACTGAGCTCCTACGAGCAGCACTTC. The chain carries TRBV7-9 and TRBJ2-7; a weak D match, TRBD2 (5 bases). The CDR3 has 15 amino acids. Germline-derived CDR1 and CDR2 are SEHNR and FQNEAQ (reference sequence). Based on the CDR3 plus reference TRBV7-9 and TRBJ2-7, the full variable domain is DTGVSQNPRHKITKRGQNVTFRCDPISEHNRLYWYRQTLGQGPEFLTYFQNEAQLEKSRLLSDRFSAERPKGSFSTLEIQRTEQGDSAMYLCASNRGGLSSYEQHFGPGTRLTVT.

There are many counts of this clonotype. CDR3 DNA: TGTGCCAGCAGTTCCGAGGGACAGGACAACAATCAGCCCCAGCATTTT. It translates to CASSSEGQDNNQPQHF. The V call is TRBV6-6, the J call TRBJ1-5; TRBD1 agrees at 8 bases. Germline V gives CDR1 MNHNY, CDR2 SVGAGI (reference sequence). The V segment lost 4 bases and the J segment 3 bases; nucleotides outside the gene matches: 8. The CDR3 has 16 amino acids.

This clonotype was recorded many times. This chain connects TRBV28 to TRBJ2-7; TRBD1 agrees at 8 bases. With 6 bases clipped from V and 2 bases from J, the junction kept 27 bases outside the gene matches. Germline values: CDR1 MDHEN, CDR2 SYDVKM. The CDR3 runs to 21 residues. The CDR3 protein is CASSLPTSGTGMTWEAYEQYF. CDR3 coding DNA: TGTGCCAGCAGCCTCCCAACGTCCGGGACAGGTATGACCTGGGAGGCCTACGAGCAGTACTTC.

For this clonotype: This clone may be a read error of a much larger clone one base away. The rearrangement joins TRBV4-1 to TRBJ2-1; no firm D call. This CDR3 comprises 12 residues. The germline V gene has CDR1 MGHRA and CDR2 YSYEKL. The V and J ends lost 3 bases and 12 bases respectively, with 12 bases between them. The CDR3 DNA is TGCGCCAGCAGCCAGAAACCGACGGGGCAGTTCTTC. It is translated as CASSQKPTGQFF.

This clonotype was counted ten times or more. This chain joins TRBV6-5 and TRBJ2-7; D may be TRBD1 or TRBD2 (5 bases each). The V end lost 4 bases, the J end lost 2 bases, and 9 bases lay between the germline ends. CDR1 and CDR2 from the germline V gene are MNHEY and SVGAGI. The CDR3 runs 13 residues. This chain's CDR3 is CASSSPGPYEQYF. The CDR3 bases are TGTGCCAGCAGTTCCCCGGGACCCTACGAGCAGTACTTC.

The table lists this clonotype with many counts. The CDR3 reads CASSARQGASTDTQYF. CDR3 coding DNA: TGTGCCAGCAGCGCCCGACAGGGGGCTTCCACAGATACGCAGTATTTT. The rearrangement uses TRBV9 and TRBJ2-3, with 10 positions matching TRBD1. CDR3 length: 16 amino acids. The V gene's germline CDR1 is SGDLS and CDR2 YYNGEE. Trimming took 3 bases from V and 2 from J; bases not matched to a gene: 6.